The 21 T cell receptor beta chains below come from one sample, sequenced in a study of blood T cells in healthy people across ages. Then a second PCR, running about 7 to 11 cycles, was carried out with a sample-barcoded 5' primer and a J-beta primer mix. Each CDR3 protein is one row after TCRdb ran MiXCR on the 5' RACE reads. Of about 830,000 distinct CDR3 sequences in the sample, 58% were seen once. Specimen: blood. The source is a man aged 30-40 years in good health.

This clonotype was seen many times. The genes are TRBV11-3 and TRBJ2-1; 11 bases map to TRBD1. Germline values: CDR1 SGHNT, CDR2 YENEEA. V lost 4 bases and J lost 7; bases outside the gene matches: 6. This CDR3 comprises 15 residues. The CDR3 is CASSYGQGAINEQFF. The DNA for the CDR3 is TGTGCCAGCAGCTACGGACAGGGGGCGATAAATGAGCAGTTCTTC.

The CDR3: CASSVAPSSYNEQFF. Here the CDR3 DNA reads TGTGCCAGCAGCGTAGCCCCGAGCTCCTACAATGAGCAGTTCTTC. The chain employs TRBV9 and TRBJ2-1, with D uncertain. CDR3 length equals 15 residues. Germline V gene sequence: CDR1 SGDLS, CDR2 YYNGEE. Trimming removed 0 bases from V and 0 bases from J, with 7 bases in between.

This clonotype was seen only a few times. The chain has TRBV9 and TRBJ1-4, with D possibly being TRBD1 (5 bases). This CDR3 has 14 residues. With 3 bases removed from V and 6 bases from J, the gap between germline ends came to 12 bases. Germline-derived CDR1 and CDR2 are SGDLS and YYNGEE. The DNA of the CDR3 is TGTGCCAGCAGCGCCTCCGCGACAGATGAAAAACTGTTTTTT. This translates into CASSASATDEKLFF.

The CDR3 nucleotides are TGCAGTGCTAGGGGCACGGGCGGGAGTGGTTCAGATACGCAGTATTTT. Amino acid sequence: CSARGTGGSGSDTQYF. The chain uses TRBV20-1 and TRBJ2-3, with 7 bases aligning to TRBD2. After removal of 3 bases from V and 4 bases from J, the junction contained 13 bases not matched to a gene. There are 16 residues in the CDR3. Germline loops: CDR1 DFQATT, CDR2 SNEGSKA (reference sequence).

This chain uses TRBV21-1 with TRBJ2-1; TRBD1 is the table's D call and was not checked against the DNA. TRBV21-1 is described as a pseudogene. This CDR3 region has 13 residues. The CDR3 loop is CASRGGGRRPQFF. For the CDR3, the DNA is TGTGCCAGCAGGGGGGGGGGAAGGCGGCCTCAGTTCTTC.

CDR3 DNA: TGCGCCAGCAGCCAAGAGCTGCCGGGACTAGGGAACACCGGGGAGCTGTTTTTT. It translates to CASSQELPGLGNTGELFF. The chain couples TRBV4-3 to TRBJ2-2; 8 nucleotides line up with TRBD2. The CDR3 sequence is 18 residues long. Germline-derived CDR1 and CDR2 are LGHNA and YSLEER. With V trimmed by 0 bases and J by 1 base, 7 bases remained unmatched.

The J gene is TRBJ2-7, the V gene TRBV3-1; D not certain. The CDR3 is made up of 13 amino acids. Germline V gene lookup returns CDR1 LGHDT and CDR2 YNNKEL (reference sequence). V lost 3 bases and J lost 7, with 13 bases in between. CDR3 bases: TGTGCCAGCAGCCACGTGTCGGTTCGTGAGCAGTACTTC. Protein sequence: CASSHVSVREQYF.

The V gene is TRBV6-5, the J gene TRBJ2-5; 9 nucleotides align to TRBD2. The CDR3 contains 18 residues. V was clipped by 4 bases and J by 4 bases; unmatched bases: 16. Looked up from germline, CDR1 is MNHEY and CDR2 is SVGAGI. CDR3 residues: CASSSRGGRARDRETQYF. The CDR3 DNA sequence: TGTGCCAGCAGTTCTCGAGGCGGGAGGGCCCGGGATCGAGAGACCCAGTACTTC.

This rearrangement joins TRBV19 to TRBJ2-1; TRBD1 is a possible D gene (5 bases). Germline V gene sequence: CDR1 LNHDA, CDR2 SQIVND (reference sequence). V dropped 3 bases and J dropped 7 bases, with 10 bases sitting between them. CDR3 length equals 13 residues. In DNA form, the CDR3 reads TGTGCCAGTAGTATGGGGCGAAGTAATGAGCAGTTCTTC. Translation gives CASSMGRSNEQFF.

This chain uses TRBV5-1 with TRBJ1-1; D is possibly TRBD1 (5 bases). The CDR3 is 14 amino acids. With 4 bases removed from V and 2 bases from J, the gap between germline ends came to 12 bases. Germline V gives CDR1 SGHRS, CDR2 YFSETQ. CDR3 sequence reads: CASSGAQLNTEAFF. DNA for the CDR3: TGCGCCAGCAGCGGGGCACAGCTCAACACTGAAGCTTTCTTT.

This clonotype was seen only once. The chain uses TRBV14 and TRBJ2-2, with 7 bases lining up with TRBD2. This CDR3 contains 15 residues. V was clipped by 6 bases and J by 5 bases; unmatched bases: 9. Germline V CDR1 and CDR2: SGHDN, FVKESK. The CDR3 region has the DNA TGTGCCAGCAGGTCCCACCGAGCGGGAACCGGGGAGCTGTTTTTT. This translates into CASRSHRAGTGELFF.

The rearrangement uses TRBV7-9 and TRBJ2-4; tentatively, D is TRBD2 (6 bases). This CDR3 contains 15 residues. V lost 4 bases and J 2 bases, leaving 12 bases between the germline ends. The germline gives CDR1 SEHNR, CDR2 FQNEAQ (reference sequence). The chain's CDR3 is CASSYPGGTKNIQYF. The CDR3 DNA follows: TGTGCCAGCAGCTACCCCGGAGGGACCAAAAACATTCAGTACTTC.

This clonotype has just a few counts. Here the CDR3 DNA reads TGTGCCAGCAGCCAAGGCAAGCGGGAGCAGTACTTC. Protein product: CASSQGKREQYF. The chain has TRBV4-2 and TRBJ2-7; perhaps TRBD2 as D (5 bases). Trimming stripped 1 base from V and 7 bases from J, with 8 bases between. CDR1 LGHNA and CDR2 YNFKEQ come from the germline V gene. The CDR3 extends over 12 amino acids.

This clonotype occurred a few times. The J gene is TRBJ2-7, the V gene TRBV7-2, with TRBD2 matching over 7 bases. There are 16 residues in the CDR3. Germline assignment: CDR1 SGHTA and CDR2 FQGNSA. V trimming: 0 bases; J trimming: 8 bases; junction bases outside the gene matches: 13. CDR3 DNA: TGTGCCAGCAGCTTAGCGCTGACTAGCAGTCTTGGGAAGCAGTACTTC. This encodes CASSLALTSSLGKQYF.

This clonotype occurred a few times. The V call is TRBV20-1, the J call TRBJ1-1, with a weak D call TRBD1 (5 bases). This CDR3 comprises 13 residues. V lost 6 bases, J lost 1 base, and 12 bases lay in between. The germline CDR1 and CDR2 sequences are DFQATT and SNEGSKA (reference sequence). CDR3 coding DNA: TGCAGTGCCCGGGACGGCTGGAACACTGAAGCTTTCTTT. This encodes CSARDGWNTEAFF.

The rearrangement uses TRBV6-1 and TRBJ2-7; perhaps TRBD1 as D (5 bases). The CDR3 is 16 residues long. Trimming cost V 1 base and J 0 bases, with 13 bases left between them. CDR1 MNHNS and CDR2 SASEGT come from the germline V gene. The CDR3 protein is CASSEVADSSSYEQYF. The CDR3 nucleotides are TGTGCCAGCAGTGAAGTTGCTGACAGCAGCTCCTACGAGCAGTACTTC.

A few counts support this clonotype. The chain couples TRBV15 to TRBJ2-1, with 9 positions matching TRBD1. The CDR3 consists of 14 residues. V lost 3 bases and J lost 8; bases outside the gene matches: 5. The germline V gene encodes CDR1 LNHNV and CDR2 YYDKDF (reference sequence). The CDR3 spells CATSRDRGSDEQFF. In DNA form, the CDR3 reads TGTGCCACCAGCAGGGACAGGGGCTCCGATGAGCAGTTCTTC.

This clonotype appeared a few times. This chain joins TRBV10-3 and TRBJ2-4; possibly TRBD1 for D (5 bases). The assigned J gene may be wrong: the sequence end matches TRBJ2-7 better. Germline CDR1 is ENHRY and CDR2 is SYGVKD. The CDR3 sequence is 14 residues long. CDR3: CAISDNRFPGEQYF. The DNA of the CDR3 is TGTGCCATCAGTGACAACAGGTTTCCCGGCGAGCAGTACTTC.

The chain carries TRBV7-9 and TRBJ2-1; 10 bases match TRBD2. The V gene's germline CDR1 is SEHNR and CDR2 FQNEAQ (reference sequence). Trimming at V came to 2 bases and at J to 8 bases, leaving 12 bases not matched to a gene. The CDR3 has 17 amino acids. The CDR3 nucleotides read TGTGCCAGCAGCTTATGGGCTAGCGGGGGAGGTGGCGATGAGCAGTTCTTC. It is translated as CASSLWASGGGGDEQFF.

The rearrangement joins TRBV12-3 or TRBV12-4 to TRBJ2-3, with TRBD2 as a possible D gene (7 bases). V shed 6 bases and J shed 12 bases, with 25 bases lying between them. This CDR3 spans 15 amino acids. The CDR3 DNA reads TGTGCCAGCAGGACGACTAGAGGGGGGGCCGAGGTTCAGTATTTT. It is translated as CASRTTRGGAEVQYF.

The chain is built from TRBV29-1 and TRBJ2-1, with 10 bases aligning to TRBD2. Germline values: CDR1 SQVTM, CDR2 ANQGSEA. V shed 7 bases, J shed 10 bases, and the junction held 4 bases outside the gene matches. The CDR3 runs 11 residues. CDR3 nucleotide sequence: TGCAGCGCGGGACTAGCGCAAGAGCAGTTCTTC. Protein sequence: CSAGLAQEQFF.